This T cell receptor (beta chain) was sequenced in a study of T cells in Graves' hyperthyroidism and ophthalmopathy. Findings of the study overall: Most clonotypes expanded in the thyroid (above 0.001) were also present in blood.

Amplified TCR beta CDR3 regions came from RNA transcripts. An initial round of RT-PCR targeting the TCR CDR3 relied on the HTBI primer set. TCRdb recomputed calls from the multiplex PCR reads with MiXCR, one row per CDR3 protein. Of about 620,000 distinct CDR3 sequences listed, around 16% are singletons. The CDR3 has 13 residues. Germline lookup yields CDR1 SNHLY and CDR2 FYNNEI. Trimming took 5 bases from V and 4 from J, leaving 12 bases between them. This clonotype was counted ten times or more. What it binds is not known. Sequenced: blood. The receptor's source is a woman aged 25 to 45 with Graves' hyperthyroidism. This chain uses TRBV2 with TRBJ2-7; D not resolved. CDR3 bases: TGTGCCAGCAGTTGGGGATTAGGGTACGAGCAGTACTTC. This codes for CASSWGLGYEQYF.